The rows below give T cell receptor beta chains drawn from one sample of a study of blood T cell repertoires in COVID-19. The repertoire was sequenced with immunoSEQ multiplex PCR; TCRdb's copy has only in-frame clones and lacks some. There are around 150,000 clones in the sample; about 79% occur only once, and about 7% lies in the top ten. The sample comprised peripheral blood. The receptors here all came from a woman in her forties or fifties in a cohort sampled during active or convalescent COVID-19. The CDR3 runs from the conserved cysteine through the conserved F or W.

12	TRBV2	TRBJ2-7	CASTATGREQYF
13	TRBV5-4	TRBJ2-7	CASSMDRGYEQYF
14	TRBV18	TRBJ1-1	CASSPPGRDREAFF
18	TRBV9	TRBJ2-6	CARLLPTGGGGGANVLTF
17	TRBV6-1	TRBJ1-4	CASSGSSAGQNNEKLFF
13	TRBV6-6	TRBJ1-2	CASSYSGGDGYTF
16	TRBV24-1	TRBJ2-1	CATSEPGQGVSNEQFF
13	TRBV6-2/TRBV6-3	TRBJ2-5	CASSWTGLATQYF
15	TRBV7-9	TRBJ1-6	CASSLGSSYNSPLHF
15	TRBV19	TRBJ1-2	CASSGDDRFNYGYTF
16	TRBV27	TRBJ2-3	CASSLFMAGATDTQYF
16	TRBV9	TRBJ2-1	CASTGYSGGASNEQFF
16	TRBV19	TRBJ1-6	CASSSRRGSYNSPLHF
13	TRBV18	TRBJ1-1	CASSPGANTEAFF
16	TRBV24-1	TRBJ2-3	CATSDFLAGGTDTQYF
13	TRBV27	TRBJ1-1	CASSLSAGPGAFF
15	TRBV19	TRBJ2-1	CASTPGLGSYNEQFF
13	TRBV27	TRBJ2-2	CASRGQRFGELFF
16	TRBV6-2/TRBV6-3	TRBJ2-2	CASSYTRRANTGELFF
14	TRBV6-2/TRBV6-3	TRBJ1-1	CASSLRAGNTEAFF
15	TRBV6-5	TRBJ2-1	CASTPGLAVYNEQFF
13	TRBV27	TRBJ2-7	CASAWTGVYEQYF
14	TRBV5-1	TRBJ2-7	CASSNPGGPYEQYF
13	TRBV5-4	TRBJ1-2	CASRAGQVYGYTF
13	TRBV6-5	TRBJ1-3	CASSRDRTQPIYF
14	TRBV19	TRBJ1-2	CASSITGINYGYTF
17	TRBV19	TRBJ1-2	CASSAEGGGTGSHGYTF
13	TRBV14	TRBJ1-1	CASSHIGTEKAFF
15	TRBV6-6	TRBJ2-5	CASSYPGQGDETQYF
14	TRBV4-3	TRBJ2-7	CASSQERRGYEQYF
12	TRBV19	TRBJ1-2	CASSAPGYGYTF
12	TRBV30	TRBJ1-1	CAQDRGSTEAFF